The rows below give T cell receptor beta chains drawn from one sample of a study of T cell responses to AZD1222 COVID-19 vaccine. Generated by immunoSEQ multiplex PCR, the TCRdb table keeps only in-frame clones and is missing some. The data contain 120,000 or so clones, approximately 92% of them singletons. The input for sequencing was peripheral blood, taken on day 0 of AZD1222 vaccination. The receptors stem from an adult in good health. Each CDR3 is given with its conserved first and last residue. D genes are given only for firm matches. Only some rows state a clone size, as once, few, many or a class for expanded clones.

abundance | j_gene | d_gene | v_gene | CDR3aa | CDR3nt
NA | TRBJ2-2 | NA | TRBV6-4 | CASTPSAAGTGELFF | TGTGCCAGCACGCCCTCCGCAGCGGGCACCGGGGAGCTGTTTTTT
once | TRBJ1-5 | NA | TRBV30 | CAWSPGEYSNQPQHF | TGTGCCTGGAGTCCAGGGGAATATAGCAATCAGCCCCAGCATTTT
NA | TRBJ1-2 | NA | TRBV2 | CASGMWDGYTF | TGTGCCTCCGGGATGTGGGATGGCTACACCTTC
NA | TRBJ1-3 | NA | TRBV3-1/TRBV3-2 | CASSQEGRDRNTIYF | TGTGCCAGCAGCCAAGAGGGAAGGGACAGAAACACCATATATTTT
few | TRBJ2-1 | NA | TRBV6-5 | CASSSYRSEQFF | TGTGCCAGCAGTTCTTATAGGAGTGAGCAGTTCTTC
NA | TRBJ2-1 | TRBD2 | TRBV19 | CASSKGTSGNNEQFF | TGTGCCAGTAGTAAAGGGACTAGCGGGAACAATGAGCAGTTCTTC
once | TRBJ2-7 | NA | TRBV7-9 | CASSLASRVGEQYF | TGTGCCAGCAGCTTAGCGTCTAGGGTCGGCGAGCAGTACTTC
NA | TRBJ2-7 | NA | TRBV7-2 | CASSLVGVYEQYF | TGTGCCAGCAGCTTAGTTGGGGTCTACGAGCAGTACTTC
NA | TRBJ1-5 | NA | TRBV9 | CASSDLGEGSFEVGNQPQHF | TGTGCCAGCAGCGACCTGGGGGAGGGCTCTTTCGAGGTTGGCAATCAGCCCCAGCATTTT
NA | TRBJ2-7 | NA | TRBV27 | CASSSGSSYEQYF | TGTGCCAGCAGTTCCGGCAGCTCCTACGAGCAGTACTTC
NA | TRBJ2-7 | NA | TRBV5-1 | CASQPRGGLDEQYF | TGCGCTTCCCAACCGCGGGGCGGCTTAGACGAGCAGTACTTC
NA | TRBJ1-4 | NA | TRBV28 | CASSFKLSGEKLFF | TGTGCCAGCAGTTTTAAGCTCAGCGGGGAAAAACTGTTTTTT
NA | TRBJ2-7 | NA | TRBV24-1 | CATSDSARGYEQYF | TGTGCCACCAGTGATTCCGCACGGGGGTACGAGCAGTACTTC
NA | TRBJ1-3 | NA | TRBV5-4 | CASSSDSFSGNTIYF | TGTGCCAGCAGCTCGGACAGCTTCTCTGGAAACACCATATATTTT
NA | TRBJ2-5 | TRBD1 | TRBV24-1 | CATSEIRQGQETQYF | TGTGCCACCAGTGAGATTCGACAGGGACAAGAGACCCAGTACTTC
few | TRBJ1-2 | NA | TRBV28 | CASSFGVLDGYTF | TGTGCCAGCAGTTTTGGGGTACTGGATGGCTACACCTTC
NA | TRBJ1-4 | NA | TRBV7-2 | CASSLDKPATNEKLFF | TGTGCCAGCAGCCTCGACAAGCCAGCAACTAATGAAAAACTGTTTTTT
NA | TRBJ2-1 | NA | TRBV9 | CASSVEGGIYNEQFF | TGTGCCAGCAGCGTAGAGGGCGGGATTTACAATGAGCAGTTCTTC
NA | TRBJ2-2 | NA | TRBV4-2 | CASSLGTGELFF | TGTGCCAGCAGCCTGGGCACCGGGGAGCTGTTTTTT
NA | TRBJ2-1 | NA | TRBV18 | CASSPSVSYNEQFF | TGTGCCAGCTCACCAAGCGTCTCCTACAATGAGCAGTTCTTC
NA | TRBJ1-2 | NA | TRBV29-1 | CSVQGISNYGYTF | TGCAGCGTGCAGGGGATTTCTAACTATGGCTACACCTTC
NA | TRBJ1-5 | TRBD1 | TRBV28 | CASGSQGRNQPQHF | TGTGCCAGCGGATCACAGGGGCGCAATCAGCCCCAGCATTTT
NA | TRBJ2-2 | NA | TRBV7-5 | CVRSLAGQGRANTGELFF | TGTGTCAGAAGCTTAGCGGGACAGGGAAGGGCGAACACCGGGGAGCTGTTTTTT
NA | TRBJ1-1 | NA | TRBV5-1 | CASSLGARGGVNTEAFF | TGCGCCAGCAGCTTGGGGGCCAGGGGCGGGGTGAACACTGAAGCTTTCTTT
NA | TRBJ2-1 | NA | TRBV24-1 | CATSDLGDSPGNEQFF | TGTGCCACCAGTGATTTGGGGGACTCCCCAGGCAATGAGCAGTTCTTC
once | TRBJ1-6 | TRBD1 | TRBV3-1/TRBV3-2 | CASSRQGDSPLHF | TGTGCCAGCAGCCGACAGGGAGATTCACCCCTCCACTTT
NA | TRBJ2-7 | TRBD1 | TRBV7-8 | CASSKTGATYEQYF | TGTGCCAGCAGCAAGACAGGGGCCACCTACGAGCAGTACTTC
NA | TRBJ1-5 | NA | TRBV6-2/TRBV6-3 | CASSFGQPQHF | TGTGCCAGCAGTTTCGGCCAGCCCCAGCATTTT
NA | TRBJ1-3 | NA | TRBV5-8 | CASSLDPSDTRWTFGNTIYF | TGTGCCAGCAGCTTGGATCCCTCGGACACCCGCTGGACGTTTGGAAACACCATATATTTT
once | TRBJ2-2 | TRBD2 | TRBV18 | CASSPPLAGVVRELFF | TGTGCCAGCTCACCTCCGCTAGCGGGAGTGGTCCGGGAGCTGTTTTTT
NA | TRBJ1-5 | NA | TRBV4-1 | CASSQDPGDQPQHF | TGCGCCAGCAGCCAAGATCCCGGGGATCAGCCCCAGCATTTT
NA | TRBJ2-2 | NA | TRBV6-5 | CASTHKDTGELFF | TGTGCCAGCACCCACAAGGACACCGGGGAGCTGTTTTTT
NA | TRBJ2-1 | TRBD1 | TRBV5-5 | CASSPGQTYNEQFF | TGTGCCAGCAGCCCGGGACAGACCTACAATGAGCAGTTCTTC
NA | TRBJ1-1 | NA | TRBV6-4 | CASSLIAGSPPAFF | TGTGCCAGCAGCCTCATAGCCGGGAGCCCTCCGGCTTTCTTT
NA | TRBJ1-6 | TRBD1 | TRBV11-2 | CASSQIQGDSSPLHF | TGTGCCAGCAGCCAGATACAGGGGGATTCGTCACCCCTCCACTTT
NA | TRBJ1-2 | NA | TRBV3-1/TRBV3-2 | CASSYRDGRGYYGYTF | TGTGCCAGCAGCTATAGGGACGGTCGCGGGTACTATGGCTACACCTTC
NA | TRBJ1-1 | NA | TRBV10-2 | CASTPPRGSYTEAFF | TGCGCCAGCACTCCGCCCAGGGGATCCTACACTGAAGCTTTCTTT